This TCR beta chain was sequenced in a study of regulatory T cells in long-lasting Graves disease. This clonotype was picked up many times. Its target is unknown. Time point reported: newly diagnosed GD, antithyroid drugs for less than 3 months. The TCR library used RNA extracted from PBMCs. Whole-study findings and limits: The small sample size may have reduced accuracy.

CDR3 regions were amplified by Arm-PCR using iRepertoire HTBI primers to build TCR beta libraries. TCRdb analysed the multiplex PCR reads with MiXCR anew, one entry per CDR3 protein. The sample yields about 520,000 distinct CDR3 sequences, approximately 12% seen once. The CDR3 sequence is 17 residues long. Unmatched junction bases numbered 15, after V lost 3 bases and J lost 4 bases. CDR1 and CDR2 (germline): DFQATT, SNEGSKA (reference sequence). These data are also associated with another study on T cells in Graves' hyperthyroidism and ophthalmopathy.

This TCR derives from a woman between 25 and 40 years old with Graves disease. The chain uses TRBV20-1 and TRBJ1-3; TRBD1 aligns across 7 bases. Sequenced material: peripheral blood mononuclear cells (PBMCs), taken at new diagnosis, from a patient treated with antithyroid drugs. The CDR3 loop is CSASLGQDLIGGNTIYF. The CDR3 coding sequence is TGCAGTGCTAGTCTAGGACAGGACTTGATCGGGGGAAACACCATATATTTT.